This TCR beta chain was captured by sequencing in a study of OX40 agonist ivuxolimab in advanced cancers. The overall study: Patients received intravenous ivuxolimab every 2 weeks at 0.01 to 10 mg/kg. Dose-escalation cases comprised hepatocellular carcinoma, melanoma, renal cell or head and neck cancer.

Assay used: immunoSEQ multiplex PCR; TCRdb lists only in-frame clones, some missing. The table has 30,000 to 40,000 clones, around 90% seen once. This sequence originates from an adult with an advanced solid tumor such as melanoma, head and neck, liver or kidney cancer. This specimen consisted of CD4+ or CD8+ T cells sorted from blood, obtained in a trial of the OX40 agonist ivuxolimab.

The DNA for the CDR3 is TGTGCCACCAGCAGAGATTTCGAGGGATTAAGAGCCGGGGAGCTGTTTTTT. It encodes CATSRDFEGLRAGELFF. V gene TRBV15 combines with J gene TRBJ2-2, with D possibly TRBD2 on 5 matching bases. Germline assignment: CDR1 LNHNV and CDR2 YYDKDF (reference sequence). This CDR3 has 17 amino acids. Trimming took 0 bases from V and 6 from J, leaving 17 bases between them.